This entry concerns a single T cell receptor beta chain. Its target is not known. Germline V lookup: CDR1 MRHNA, CDR2 SNTAGT. The CDR3 is 15 residues long. Trimming stripped 5 bases from V and 0 bases from J, with 8 bases between. The sample is drawn from a study of blood T cells in healthy people across ages. Study details: Capture by template switching was about one barcoded beta molecule per two T cells. Study conclusions and caveats: Calculation of diversity from one million T cells yielded estimates considered to be underestimates.

The second PCR ran about 6 to 11 cycles with a sample-barcoded 5' primer and J-beta primers. One entry per CDR3 protein, called by TCRdb with MiXCR from the 5' RACE reads. Of 650,000 to 700,000 distinct CDR3 sequences listed, 32% are singletons. This rearrangement joins TRBV6-4 to TRBJ2-6; no reliable D call. The source of this sequence is an elderly woman in good health. The specimen sequenced was blood. This CDR3 reads CASSIDGSGANVLTF. In nucleotides, the CDR3 is TGTGCCAGCAGTATCGACGGCTCTGGGGCCAACGTCCTGACTTTC.